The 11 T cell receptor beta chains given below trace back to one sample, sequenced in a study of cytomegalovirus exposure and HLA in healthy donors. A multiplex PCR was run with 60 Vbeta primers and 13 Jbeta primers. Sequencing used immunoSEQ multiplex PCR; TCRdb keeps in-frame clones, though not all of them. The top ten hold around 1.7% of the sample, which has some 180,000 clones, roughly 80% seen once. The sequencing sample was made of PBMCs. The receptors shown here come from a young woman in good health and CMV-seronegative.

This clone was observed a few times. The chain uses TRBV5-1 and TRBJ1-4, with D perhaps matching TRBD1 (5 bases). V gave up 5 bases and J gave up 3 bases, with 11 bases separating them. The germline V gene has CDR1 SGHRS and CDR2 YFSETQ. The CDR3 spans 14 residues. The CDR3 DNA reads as TGCGCCAGCAGTCTCGACAGCCCTAATGAAAAACTGTTTTTT. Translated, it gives CASSLDSPNEKLFF.

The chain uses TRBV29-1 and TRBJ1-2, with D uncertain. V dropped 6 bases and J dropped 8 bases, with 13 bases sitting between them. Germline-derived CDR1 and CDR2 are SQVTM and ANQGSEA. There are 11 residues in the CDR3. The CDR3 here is CSVEVGFGYTF. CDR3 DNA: TGCAGCGTCGAGGTCGGGTTCGGCTACACCTTC.

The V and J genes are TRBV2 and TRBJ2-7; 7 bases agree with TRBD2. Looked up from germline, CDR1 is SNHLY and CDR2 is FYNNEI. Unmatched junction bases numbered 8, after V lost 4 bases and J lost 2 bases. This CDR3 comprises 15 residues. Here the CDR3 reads CASSASSGLPYEQYF. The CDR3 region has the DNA TGTGCCAGCAGTGCTTCTAGCGGCTTACCCTACGAGCAGTACTTC.

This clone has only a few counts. CDR3 DNA sequence: TGTGCCAGCAGCCCCGGGGAGGTGGATCAGCCCCAGCATTTT. Amino acids: CASSPGEVDQPQHF. The J gene is TRBJ1-5, the V gene TRBV6-5; no clear D. Germline CDR1 and CDR2: MNHEY and SVGAGI. The germline V and J ends were trimmed by 6 bases and 5 bases, with 14 bases remaining between them. This CDR3 is built from 14 residues.

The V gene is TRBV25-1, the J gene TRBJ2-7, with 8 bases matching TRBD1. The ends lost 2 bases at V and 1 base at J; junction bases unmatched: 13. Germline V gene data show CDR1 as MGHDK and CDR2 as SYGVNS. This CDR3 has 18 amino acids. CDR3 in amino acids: CASSETRGLALESYEQYF. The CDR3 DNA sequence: TGTGCCAGCAGTGAAACCAGGGGGCTAGCGTTGGAATCCTACGAGCAGTACTTC.

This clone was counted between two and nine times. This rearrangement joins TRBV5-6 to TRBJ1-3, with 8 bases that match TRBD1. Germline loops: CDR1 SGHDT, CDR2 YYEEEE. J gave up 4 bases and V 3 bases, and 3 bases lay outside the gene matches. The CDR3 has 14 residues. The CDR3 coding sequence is TGTGCCAGCAGCTGGGACAGGAAAGGAAACACCATATATTTT. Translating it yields CASSWDRKGNTIYF.

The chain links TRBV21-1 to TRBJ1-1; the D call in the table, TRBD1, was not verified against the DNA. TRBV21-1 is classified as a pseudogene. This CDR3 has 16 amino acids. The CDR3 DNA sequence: TGTGCCAGCAGCAGACTGCTCCGGGACAGCAGGACTGAAGCTTTCTTT. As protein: CASSRLLRDSRTEAFF.

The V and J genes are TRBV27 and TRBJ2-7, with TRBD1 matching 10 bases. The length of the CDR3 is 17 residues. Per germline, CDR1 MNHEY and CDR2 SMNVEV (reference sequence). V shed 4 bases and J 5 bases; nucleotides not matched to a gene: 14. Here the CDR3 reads CASSYKPSGQGLDEQYV. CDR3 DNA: TGTGCCAGCAGTTACAAACCTTCGGGACAGGGGTTAGACGAGCAGTACGTC.

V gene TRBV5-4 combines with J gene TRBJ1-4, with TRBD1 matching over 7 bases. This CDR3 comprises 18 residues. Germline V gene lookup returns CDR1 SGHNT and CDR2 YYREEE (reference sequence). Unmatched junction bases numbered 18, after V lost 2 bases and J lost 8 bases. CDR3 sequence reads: CASSFGIQGPTAGEKLFF. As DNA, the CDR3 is TGTGCCAGCAGCTTTGGGATACAGGGGCCCACGGCGGGAGAAAAACTGTTTTTT.

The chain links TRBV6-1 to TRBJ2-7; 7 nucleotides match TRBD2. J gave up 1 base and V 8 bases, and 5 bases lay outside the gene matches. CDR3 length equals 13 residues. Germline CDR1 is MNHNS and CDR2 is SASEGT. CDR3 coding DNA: TGTGCCAGCGGGCTAGCGGTTTCCTACGAGCAGTACGTC. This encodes CASGLAVSYEQYV.

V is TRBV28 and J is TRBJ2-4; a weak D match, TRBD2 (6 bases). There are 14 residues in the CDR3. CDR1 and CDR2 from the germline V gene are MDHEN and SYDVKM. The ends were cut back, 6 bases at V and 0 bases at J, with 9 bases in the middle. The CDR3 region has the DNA TGTGCCAGCAGCCTACTAGCAGCCAAAAACATTCAGTACTTC. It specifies CASSLLAAKNIQYF.